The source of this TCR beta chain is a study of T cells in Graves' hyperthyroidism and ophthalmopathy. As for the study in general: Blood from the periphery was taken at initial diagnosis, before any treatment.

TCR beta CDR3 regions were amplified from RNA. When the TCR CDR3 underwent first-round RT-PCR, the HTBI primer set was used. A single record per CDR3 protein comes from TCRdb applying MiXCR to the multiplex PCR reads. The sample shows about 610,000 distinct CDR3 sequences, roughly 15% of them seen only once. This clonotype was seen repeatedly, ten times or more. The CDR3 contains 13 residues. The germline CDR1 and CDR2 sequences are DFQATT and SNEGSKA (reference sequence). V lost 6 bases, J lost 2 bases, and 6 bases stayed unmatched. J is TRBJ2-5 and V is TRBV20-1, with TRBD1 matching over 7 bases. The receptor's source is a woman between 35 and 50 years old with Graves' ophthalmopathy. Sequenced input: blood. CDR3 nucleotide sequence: TGCAGTGCCAAACGGGACAGTCAAGAGACCCAGTACTTC. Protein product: CSAKRDSQETQYF.